This T cell receptor beta chain was profiled in a study of regulatory T cells in long-lasting Graves disease. Across the study: The term persistent Graves' disease signified upward of 5 years on antithyroid drugs with positive TSH receptor antibodies. Whole-study results and caveats: No thyroid tissue was studied; the work used peripheral blood only.

Assembly of TCR beta libraries relied on iRepertoire HTBI primers together with Arm-PCR of CDR3 regions. MiXCR was run by TCRdb on the multiplex PCR reads, yielding one entry per CDR3 protein. The sample contains about 470,000 distinct CDR3 sequences, 20% to 25% of which appear only once. The ends lost 6 bases at V and 6 bases at J; junction bases unmatched: 17. CDR1 is LNHDA and CDR2 is SQIVND in the germline V gene (reference sequence). The length of the CDR3 is 17 residues. This clonotype was observed a handful of times. The antigen is unknown. The sample's time point: persistent/refractory GD, antithyroid drugs over 5 years with positive TRAb. The TCR library was made from RNA that had been extracted from PBMCs in TRIzol.

The sample consisted of peripheral blood mononuclear cells (PBMCs), taken when the disease was refractory, from a patient treated with antithyroid drugs. This chain connects TRBV19 to TRBJ2-7, with 10 bases lining up with TRBD2. The clonotype was recovered from a female donor with Graves disease. For the CDR3, the DNA is TGTGCCAGTAGACCCGTGGGACGGCCTAGCGGGAGTGGCGAGCAGTACTTC. Protein sequence: CASRPVGRPSGSGEQYF.